This T cell receptor (beta chain) comes out of a study of shared clonotypes between healthy human individuals. Study background: Every donor yielded three CD4 naive, three CD4 memory, two CD8 naive and one CD8 memory plate. General observations from the study: An effect of sequencing depth on clonotype sharing among donors was expected. Generally, estimated richness proved larger in naive subsets than it did in memory subsets.

Worth noting for this clone: Antigen: not known.

Researchers ran the assay at a deep level. Sequencing was performed with immunoSEQ multiplex PCR; in TCRdb, only in-frame clones are kept and a portion is missing. The sample shows roughly 720,000 clones, 80% to 95% of them seen only once. The sequence was obtained from a man between 18 and 35 years old in good health. Some clones in this sample may be carry-over from other donors' samples. The material sequenced was memory CD8+ T cells from PBMCs. Subset defined: CD45RO+ cells pooled with CCR7-negative TemRA cells.

The CDR3: CASSARGEQYF. DNA for the CDR3: TGTGCCAGCAGCGCCCGGGGCGAGCAGTACTTC. This chain joins TRBV9 and TRBJ2-7; possibly TRBD2 for D (5 bases). CDR3 length equals 11 residues. Germline-derived CDR1 and CDR2 are SGDLS and YYNGEE. Trimming left V 3 bases short and J 6 bases short, with 7 bases between. Combining the CDR3 with reference TRBV9 and TRBJ2-7 gives the whole variable domain DSGVTQTPKHLITATGQRVTLRCSPRSGDLSVYWYQQSLDQGLQFLIQYYNGEERAKGNILERFSAQQFPDLHSELNLSSLELGDSALYFCASSARGEQYFGPGTRLTVT.